This TCR beta chain was identified in a study of Graves' ophthalmopathy and Graves' hyperthyroidism. Amplification of TCR beta CDR3 regions used RNA transcripts. First-round RT-PCR relied on HTBI primers, and a second-round multiplex PCR came next. TCRdb ran MiXCR on the multiplex PCR reads and lists one entry per CDR3 protein. The sample includes 900,000 to 1,200,000 distinct CDR3 sequences, 36% of them seen just once. The study excluded patients with other autoimmune diseases, uncontrolled infections, pregnancy or lactation. This CDR3 contains 8 residues. The V end lost 7 bases, the J end lost 10 bases, and 7 bases lay between the germline ends. From germline, CDR1 is SQVTM and CDR2 ANQGSEA.

The chain employs TRBV29-1 and TRBJ1-2; unclear D gene. Sequencing input: peripheral blood or thyroid tissue (not recorded which). This receptor was identified in an adult man with Graves' hyperthyroidism. The CDR3 is CSATLYTF. Here the CDR3 DNA reads TGCAGCGCCACACTCTACACCTTC.